The 9 T cell receptor beta chains given below trace back to one sample, sequenced in a study of blood T cell repertoires in COVID-19. Here immunoSEQ multiplex PCR was the method, and the copy in TCRdb shows in-frame clones only, minus some. The data hold 200,000 to 300,000 clones, with more than 80% observed a single time. The sequencing input was peripheral blood. The receptors derive from a woman older than 75 with COVID-19, enrolled during active disease.

CDR3 coding DNA: TGCAGCGTTGAAGATACTACGGTAGAAGCAGATACGCAGTATTTT. Its translation: CSVEDTTVEADTQYF. The V and J genes are TRBV29-1 and TRBJ2-3; D gene ambiguous. Per the germline V gene, CDR1 is SQVTM and CDR2 is ANQGSEA. This CDR3 comprises 15 residues. V dropped 0 bases and J dropped 4 bases, with 14 bases sitting between them.

Only one count was recorded for this clone. The chain combines TRBV19 with TRBJ1-3; TRBD1 might be the D (5 bases). V lost 7 bases and J lost 5, with 15 bases in between. Germline CDR1 and CDR2: LNHDA and SQIVND (reference sequence). CDR3 length: 14 amino acids. The CDR3 is CASTARGARNTIYF. CDR3 in DNA: TGTGCCAGTACCGCCCGCGGGGCCCGAAACACCATATATTTT.

The V and J genes are TRBV19 and TRBJ2-7; TRBD1 agrees at 7 bases. The length of the CDR3 is 13 residues. After removal of 5 bases from V and 5 bases from J, the junction contained 6 bases not matched to a gene. In germline, CDR1 is LNHDA, CDR2 SQIVND (reference sequence). The CDR3 sequence: CASSWDRSDEQYF. CDR3 in DNA: TGTGCCAGTAGTTGGGACAGATCCGACGAGCAGTACTTC.

Note on this clone: Additional DNA sequences in this sample encode the identical CDR3. The chain recombines TRBV7-9 with TRBJ1-2; unclear D gene. The CDR3 runs 13 residues. Per germline, CDR1 SEHNR and CDR2 FQNEAQ (reference sequence). Between the trimmed V and J ends, which lost 1 base and 4 bases, there was a span of 7 bases. The DNA of the CDR3 is TGTGCCAGCAGCTTAGATTCTGTCTATGGCTACACCTTC. Amino acids: CASSLDSVYGYTF.

CDR3 bases: TGTGCCTGGAGTGTAATGGCATGGAGTCGGAGGGAAGCTTTCTTT. Encoded protein: CAWSVMAWSRREAFF. The chain is built from TRBV30 and TRBJ1-1; D unresolved. The CDR3 loop spans 15 amino acids. Trimming removed 0 bases at V and 8 bases at J, with 19 bases between. CDR1 is GTSNPN and CDR2 is SVGIG in the germline V gene (reference sequence).

This clone is a singleton in its sample. J is TRBJ1-1 and V is TRBV12-3 or TRBV12-4; possibly TRBD1 for D (5 bases). This CDR3 has 11 amino acids. V lost 3 bases to trimming and J lost 10 bases, with 9 bases between them. This CDR3 is CASSFTGAAFF. CDR3 sequence (DNA): TGTGCCAGCAGTTTTACTGGGGCAGCTTTCTTT.

J is TRBJ1-5 and V is TRBV4-1; 11 bases are a match to TRBD1. Germline CDR1 is MGHRA and CDR2 is YSYEKL. The junction had 5 bases not matched to a gene; V was cut back by 4 bases and J by 6 bases. The CDR3 covers 15 residues. The CDR3 is CASSLGTGGGQPQHF. As DNA, the CDR3 is TGCGCCAGCAGCCTTGGGACAGGGGGTGGTCAGCCCCAGCATTTT.

This clone has a handful of counts. This sequence joins TRBV28 and TRBJ2-4; D perhaps matches TRBD2 (6 bases). Germline-derived CDR1 and CDR2 are MDHEN and SYDVKM. This CDR3 is 16 amino acids long. V lost 5 bases and J lost 1, with 15 bases in between. The CDR3 region has the DNA TGTGCCAGCAGTCCCCTGGGCGGGGCGGCCAAAAACATTCAGTACTTC. This gives the protein CASSPLGGAAKNIQYF. The variable domain in full, completed from reference TRBV28 and TRBJ2-4, reads DVKVTQSSRYLVKRTGEKVFLECVQDMDHENMFWYRQDPGLGLRLIYFSYDVKMKEKGDIPEGYSVSREKKERFSLILESASTNQTSMYLCASSPLGGAAKNIQYFGAGTRLSVL.

The CDR3 protein is CASSTDRSYEQYF. The CDR3 DNA sequence: TGTGCCAGCAGCACGGACAGGAGCTACGAGCAGTACTTC. V usage is TRBV6-5 and J usage is TRBJ2-7; 7 positions match TRBD1. Unmatched junction bases numbered 5, after V lost 6 bases and J lost 3 bases. This CDR3 comprises 13 residues. Germline CDR1 and CDR2: MNHEY and SVGAGI.